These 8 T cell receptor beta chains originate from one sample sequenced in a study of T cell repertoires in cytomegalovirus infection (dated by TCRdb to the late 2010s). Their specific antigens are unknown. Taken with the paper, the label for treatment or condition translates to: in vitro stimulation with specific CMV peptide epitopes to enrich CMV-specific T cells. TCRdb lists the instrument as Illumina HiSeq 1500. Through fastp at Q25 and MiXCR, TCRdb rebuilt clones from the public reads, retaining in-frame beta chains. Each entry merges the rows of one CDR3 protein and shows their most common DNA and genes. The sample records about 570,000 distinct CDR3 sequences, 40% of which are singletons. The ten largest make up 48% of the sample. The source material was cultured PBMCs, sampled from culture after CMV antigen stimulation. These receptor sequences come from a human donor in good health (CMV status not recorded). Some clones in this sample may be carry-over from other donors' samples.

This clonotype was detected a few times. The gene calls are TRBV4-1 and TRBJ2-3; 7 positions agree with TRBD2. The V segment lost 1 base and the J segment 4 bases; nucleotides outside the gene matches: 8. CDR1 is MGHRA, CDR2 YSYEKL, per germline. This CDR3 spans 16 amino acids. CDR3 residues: CASSQALGLPPDTQYF. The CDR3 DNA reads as TGCGCCAGCAGCCAAGCCTTGGGACTACCACCAGATACGCAGTATTTT.

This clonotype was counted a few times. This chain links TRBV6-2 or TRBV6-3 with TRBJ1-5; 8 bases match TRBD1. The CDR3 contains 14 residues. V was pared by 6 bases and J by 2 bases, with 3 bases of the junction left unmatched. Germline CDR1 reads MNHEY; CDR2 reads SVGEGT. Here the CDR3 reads CASSMGQGNQPQHF. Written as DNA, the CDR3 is TGTGCCAGCAGCATGGGACAGGGCAATCAGCCCCAGCATTTT.

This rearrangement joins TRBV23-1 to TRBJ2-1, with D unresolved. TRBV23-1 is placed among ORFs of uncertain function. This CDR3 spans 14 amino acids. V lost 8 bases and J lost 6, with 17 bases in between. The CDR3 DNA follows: TGCGCCAGCTTGACTGGTCCGTTCTTCAATGAGCAGTTCTTC. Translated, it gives CASLTGPFFNEQFF.

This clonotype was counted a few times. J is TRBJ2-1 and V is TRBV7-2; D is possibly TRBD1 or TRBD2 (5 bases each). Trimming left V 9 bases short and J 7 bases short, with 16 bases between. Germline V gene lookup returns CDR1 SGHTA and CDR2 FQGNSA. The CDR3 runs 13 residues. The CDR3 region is CASEGWARNEQFF. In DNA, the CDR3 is TGTGCCAGTGAGGGGTGGGCCCGAAATGAGCAGTTCTTC.

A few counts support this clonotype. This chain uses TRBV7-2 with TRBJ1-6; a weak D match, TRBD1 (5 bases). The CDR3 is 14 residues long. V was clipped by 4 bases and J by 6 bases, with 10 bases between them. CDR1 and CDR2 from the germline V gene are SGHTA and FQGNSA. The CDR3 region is CASSSRGRNSPLHF. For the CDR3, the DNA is TGTGCCAGCAGCTCGAGGGGCCGTAATTCACCCCTCCACTTT.

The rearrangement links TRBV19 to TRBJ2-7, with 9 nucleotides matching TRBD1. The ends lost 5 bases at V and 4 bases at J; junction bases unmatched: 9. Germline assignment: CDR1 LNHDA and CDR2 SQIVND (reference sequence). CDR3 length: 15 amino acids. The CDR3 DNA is TGTGCCAGTAGTTCCCCCGGGACAGGGCAATACGAGCAGTACTTC. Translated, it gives CASSSPGTGQYEQYF.

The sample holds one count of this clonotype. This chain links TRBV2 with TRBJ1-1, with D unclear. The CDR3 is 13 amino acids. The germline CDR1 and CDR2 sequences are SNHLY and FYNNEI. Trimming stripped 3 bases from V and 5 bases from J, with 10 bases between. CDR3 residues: CASSDFSGTEAFF. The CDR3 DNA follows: TGTGCCAGCAGTGACTTCTCCGGGACTGAAGCTTTCTTT.

The CDR3 region has the DNA TGTGCCAGCAGCTTAGGACCCTCCCCCCCAGAGACCCAGTACTTC. Translating gives CASSLGPSPPETQYF. The chain combines TRBV11-2 with TRBJ2-5; no definite D call. Germline V gene data show CDR1 as SGHAT and CDR2 as FQNNGV. This CDR3 region has 15 residues. The V and J ends lost 1 base and 4 bases respectively, with 13 bases between them.